These 27 T cell receptor beta chains were all obtained from the same sample, sequenced in a study of long-term antiretroviral therapy in people with HIV. Survey level was the resolution at which the v3.0 immunoSEQ assay ran. Sequencing used immunoSEQ multiplex PCR; TCRdb keeps in-frame clones, though not all of them. The sample has tens of thousands of clones, over 65% seen once. Sequencing was performed on unsorted PBMCs, taken 4.7 to 5 years after starting antiretroviral therapy. Receptors were obtained from a middle-aged man with HIV.

J is TRBJ1-5 and V is TRBV6-5; D is unresolved. Trimming pared 0 bases from V and 7 bases from J, leaving 13 bases between. Germline CDR1 and CDR2: MNHEY and SVGAGI. This CDR3 is built from 15 residues. CDR3 in DNA: TGTGCCAGCAGTTACTCAGAGGGAATGAAGCAGCCCCAGCATTTT. Protein: CASSYSEGMKQPQHF.

This clone was observed a few times. CDR3 nucleotide sequence: TGCGCCAGCGGGGGAGGGACAGGGTTTGGCACTGAAGCTTTCTTT. It is translated as CASGGGTGFGTEAFF. The chain recombines TRBV5-1 with TRBJ1-1, with TRBD1 matching over 9 bases. Germline trimming cut 7 bases from V and 4 bases from J; bases unmatched to any gene: 11. Looked up from germline, CDR1 is SGHRS and CDR2 is YFSETQ. The CDR3 is made up of 15 amino acids.

The rearrangement joins TRBV9 to TRBJ2-1, with 9 positions matching TRBD2. This CDR3 region has 15 residues. Trimming removed 4 bases from V and 4 bases from J; junction bases left unmatched: 6. The V gene's germline CDR1 is SGDLS and CDR2 YYNGEE. The CDR3 nucleotides read TGTGCCAGCAGCCGGAGTAGCGGGGGATACAATGAGCAGTTCTTC. Encoded protein: CASSRSSGGYNEQFF.

The gene calls are TRBV7-9 and TRBJ2-7; D not certain. This CDR3 contains 16 residues. Germline CDR1 is SEHNR and CDR2 is FQNEAQ (reference sequence). The V end was cut by 0 bases, the J end by 3 bases, with 15 bases between. CDR3 loop: CASSLAESARVYEQYF. The CDR3 DNA reads TGTGCCAGCAGCTTAGCGGAAAGTGCGCGAGTCTACGAGCAGTACTTC. Variable domain in full (rest from reference TRBV7-9 and TRBJ2-7): DTGVSQNPRHKITKRGQNVTFRCDPISEHNRLYWYRQTLGQGPEFLTYFQNEAQLEKSRLLSDRFSAERPKGSFSTLEIQRTEQGDSAMYLCASSLAESARVYEQYFGPGTRLTVT.

The chain employs TRBV5-1 and TRBJ2-3; the match to TRBD2 covers 10 bases. The germline gives CDR1 SGHRS, CDR2 YFSETQ. Germline trimming cut 2 bases from V and 4 bases from J; bases unmatched to any gene: 4. The CDR3 extends over 15 amino acids. CDR3 sequence (DNA): TGCGCCAGCAGCTTAGCGGGGGGGCGACCAGATACGCAGTATTTT. Residues: CASSLAGGRPDTQYF.

The rearrangement uses TRBV5-8 and TRBJ2-7; D gene ambiguous. The CDR3 is made up of 14 amino acids. Deletions cut 0 bases from V and 2 bases from J, with 9 bases between. Germline lookup yields CDR1 SGHTS and CDR2 YDEGEE. In nucleotides, the CDR3 is TGTGCCAGCAGCTTGGGGGTTAATACCTACGAGCAGTACTTC. Amino acids: CASSLGVNTYEQYF. The full variable domain, with the rest looked up from reference TRBV5-8 and TRBJ2-7, is EAGVTQSPTHLIKTRGQQATLRCSPISGHTSVYWYQQALGLGLQFLLWYDEGEERNRGNFPPRFSGRQFPNYSSELNVNALELEDSALYLCASSLGVNTYEQYFGPGTRLTVT.

The chain joins TRBV7-9 to TRBJ2-1, with 9 bases that match TRBD2. The CDR3 length is 14 residues. The V gene end was trimmed by 1 base and the J gene end by 8 bases; junction bases not matched to a gene: 3. CDR1 and CDR2 (germline): SEHNR, FQNEAQ (reference sequence). CDR3 DNA sequence: TGTGCCAGCAGCTTAGAGGGACTAGCAGATGAGCAGTTCTTC. It yields the protein CASSLEGLADEQFF. Variable domain in full (rest from reference TRBV7-9 and TRBJ2-1): DTGVSQNPRHKITKRGQNVTFRCDPISEHNRLYWYRQTLGQGPEFLTYFQNEAQLEKSRLLSDRFSAERPKGSFSTLEIQRTEQGDSAMYLCASSLEGLADEQFFGPGTRLTVL.

The chain recombines TRBV4-1 with TRBJ1-1; no clear D. Trimming took 5 bases from V and 2 from J, leaving 9 bases between them. Germline values: CDR1 MGHRA, CDR2 YSYEKL. The CDR3 has 13 residues. CDR3: CASSLRQNTEAFF. CDR3 coding DNA: TGCGCCAGCAGCTTGCGACAAAACACTGAAGCTTTCTTT.

The chain links TRBV10-3 to TRBJ2-7, with D perhaps matching TRBD1 (5 bases). CDR1 and CDR2 from the germline V gene are ENHRY and SYGVKD. V lost 5 bases to trimming and J lost 3 bases, with 8 bases between them. There are 12 residues in the CDR3. CDR3 in amino acids: CAISHDSYEQYF. CDR3 coding DNA: TGTGCCATCAGTCACGACAGCTACGAGCAGTACTTC.

This clone was picked up one time. The chain employs TRBV10-2 and TRBJ1-2; 9 bases are a match to TRBD1. Unmatched junction bases numbered 9, after V lost 4 bases and J lost 3 bases. The CDR3 is 16 amino acids. CDR1 is WSHSY and CDR2 is SAAADI in the germline V gene. The CDR3 protein is CASSAYTGGAHYGYTF. The CDR3 DNA reads TGCGCCAGCAGTGCCTATACAGGGGGCGCGCACTATGGCTACACCTTC.

The V call is TRBV30, the J call TRBJ2-7; 11 bases agree with TRBD2. The germline gives CDR1 GTSNPN, CDR2 SVGIG (reference sequence). This CDR3 is 14 amino acids long. V trimming: 3 bases; J trimming: 11 bases; junction bases outside the gene matches: 12. CDR3 DNA sequence: TGTGCCTGGAGGCTAGCGGGAGGTCCCACCCCGAAGTACTTC. Protein: CAWRLAGGPTPKYF.

The rearrangement links TRBV5-5 to TRBJ2-1, with TRBD2 as a possible D gene (5 bases). This CDR3 is 14 amino acids long. V was pared by 0 bases and J by 8 bases, with 12 bases between. Germline V CDR1 and CDR2: SGHKS, YYEKEE (reference sequence). The CDR3 sequence: CASSLGPPGDEQFF. Here the CDR3 DNA reads TGTGCCAGCAGCTTGGGCCCCCCCGGGGATGAGCAGTTCTTC.

This chain connects TRBV20-1 to TRBJ1-2; D not certain. The V gene's germline CDR1 is DFQATT and CDR2 SNEGSKA (reference sequence). Between the trimmed V and J ends, which lost 0 bases and 8 bases, there was a span of 7 bases. The CDR3 runs to 11 residues. The CDR3 here is CSARDEGGYTF. DNA for the CDR3: TGCAGTGCTAGAGATGAAGGAGGCTACACCTTC.

The CDR3: CASSVGLASGELFF. As DNA, the CDR3 is TGTGCCAGCAGCGTAGGCCTAGCTAGCGGGGAGCTGTTTTTT. The J gene is TRBJ2-2, the V gene TRBV9; perhaps TRBD2 as D (5 bases). The CDR3 covers 14 residues. V was trimmed by 0 bases and J by 7 bases, leaving 10 bases between them. In germline, CDR1 is SGDLS, CDR2 YYNGEE.

CDR3 sequence: CASSLDGGTANTGELFF. CDR3 coding DNA: TGTGCCAGCAGCTTAGACGGGGGGACCGCGAACACCGGGGAGCTGTTTTTT. The V and J genes are TRBV5-4 and TRBJ2-2; 7 nucleotides match TRBD2. Trimming took 2 bases from V and 0 from J; bases not matched to a gene: 7. CDR1 SGHNT and CDR2 YYREEE come from the germline V gene (reference sequence). The CDR3 is 17 residues long.

The V and J genes are TRBV5-5 and TRBJ1-3; D ambiguous. The V gene lost 4 bases and the J gene lost 0 bases, with 11 bases spanning the gap. Germline V gene lookup returns CDR1 SGHKS and CDR2 YYEKEE (reference sequence). This CDR3 is built from 15 residues. CDR3 region: CASSTSLNSGNTIYF. DNA of the CDR3: TGTGCCAGCAGCACCTCACTCAACTCTGGAAACACCATATATTTT.

The V gene is TRBV4-2, the J gene TRBJ2-7; 8 bases are a match to TRBD2. Unmatched junction bases numbered 13, after V lost 4 bases and J lost 5 bases. This CDR3 comprises 16 residues. Germline V gene sequence: CDR1 LGHNA, CDR2 YNFKEQ. CDR3 sequence: CASSPPGGQYDNEQYF. In DNA form, the CDR3 reads TGTGCCAGCAGCCCCCCGGGAGGGCAATACGACAACGAGCAGTACTTC.

The chain uses TRBV25-1 and TRBJ2-1, with 11 positions matching TRBD2. Germline CDR1 MGHDK, CDR2 SYGVNS. CDR3 size: 17 residues. V shed 3 bases, J shed 4 bases, and the junction held 8 bases outside the gene matches. In nucleotides, the CDR3 is TGTGCCAGCAGTGATACCGGGACTAGCGGACTTTACAATGAGCAGTTCTTC. This translates into CASSDTGTSGLYNEQFF.

V and J are TRBV5-1 and TRBJ2-2; 10 nucleotides match TRBD2. The V segment lost 0 bases and the J segment 3 bases; nucleotides outside the gene matches: 2. The CDR3 length is 16 residues. Germline V lookup: CDR1 SGHRS, CDR2 YFSETQ. CDR3 DNA: TGCGCCAGCAGCTTGGCTAGCGGGGGTTACACCGGGGAGCTGTTTTTT. Translated, it gives CASSLASGGYTGELFF.

The chain recombines TRBV10-3 with TRBJ2-2, with 15 bases matching TRBD2. Trimming took 6 bases from V and 6 from J; bases not matched to a gene: 2. Germline V CDR1 and CDR2: ENHRY, SYGVKD. The CDR3 spans 15 residues. CDR3 sequence reads: CAIRGTSGGSGELFF. CDR3 nucleotide sequence: TGTGCCATCAGGGGGACTAGCGGGGGGTCCGGGGAGCTGTTTTTT.

The J gene is TRBJ2-7, the V gene TRBV11-2; 7 bases align to TRBD1. Trimming removed 6 bases from V and 5 bases from J; junction bases left unmatched: 10. Germline loops: CDR1 SGHAT, CDR2 FQNNGV. This CDR3 is 14 amino acids long. The CDR3 coding sequence is TGTGCCAGCAGAACAAACAGGGGTGTGAACGAGCAGTACTTC. Its protein is CASRTNRGVNEQYF.

The V gene is TRBV6-1, the J gene TRBJ1-5, with D unclear. V lost 4 bases to trimming and J lost 3 bases, with 16 bases between them. Germline-derived CDR1 and CDR2 are MNHNS and SASEGT. The CDR3 sequence is 16 residues long. Here the CDR3 reads CASSVTATAINQPQHF. The CDR3 DNA sequence: TGTGCCAGCAGTGTGACGGCTACAGCCATCAATCAGCCCCAGCATTTT.

Only one count was recorded for this clone. V gene TRBV5-1 combines with J gene TRBJ2-1; D uncertain. V was shortened by 4 bases and J by 4 bases, with 21 bases between the two germline ends. CDR1 and CDR2 from the germline V gene are SGHRS and YFSETQ. The CDR3 is made up of 17 amino acids. In DNA, the CDR3 is TGCGCCAGCAGCCTTTCGACTGGGGTGGTTAGGTACAATGAGCAGTTCTTC. It encodes CASSLSTGVVRYNEQFF.

The chain is built from TRBV9 and TRBJ1-1; D gene unclear. Trimming pared 3 bases from V and 1 base from J, leaving 10 bases between. Germline CDR1 and CDR2: SGDLS and YYNGEE. The CDR3 consists of 14 residues. For the CDR3, the DNA is TGTGCCAGCAGCGGAGGGCCCTCGAACACTGAAGCTTTCTTT. This codes for CASSGGPSNTEAFF.

The V gene is TRBV25-1, the J gene TRBJ2-3, with D tentatively TRBD2 (5 bases). V was clipped by 7 bases and J by 0 bases, with 14 bases between them. This CDR3 spans 15 amino acids. Germline V gene data show CDR1 as MGHDK and CDR2 as SYGVNS. CDR3 region: CASTPGETSTDTQYF. Here the CDR3 DNA reads TGTGCCAGCACCCCCGGGGAGACTAGCACAGATACGCAGTATTTT.

The V gene is TRBV6-6, the J gene TRBJ2-2; a possible D gene is TRBD1 (6 bases). V lost 6 bases, J lost 4 bases, and 12 bases lay in between. The CDR3 totals 14 residues. The V gene's germline CDR1 is MNHNY and CDR2 SVGAGI (reference sequence). The CDR3, as DNA: TGTGCCAGCAGATCACAGGGTGGCACCGGGGAGCTGTTTTTT. Amino acid sequence: CASRSQGGTGELFF.

The CDR3 sequence: CASSVETGGSLVGYTF. CDR3 coding DNA: TGTGCCAGCAGCGTAGAAACAGGGGGCTCTTTGGTTGGCTACACCTTC. The rearrangement joins TRBV9 to TRBJ1-2; 9 nucleotides line up with TRBD1. V shed 0 bases and J 7 bases; nucleotides not matched to a gene: 10. This CDR3 comprises 16 residues. The germline V gene encodes CDR1 SGDLS and CDR2 YYNGEE.